This T cell receptor beta chain derives from a study of blood T cell repertoires in COVID-19 (dated by TCRdb to the early 2020s). Concerning the study at large: The collaborator samples originated in the United States, Italy and Spain and spanned the acute and convalescent phases of COVID-19. The material from the prospective study consisted of cDNA or gDNA derived from T cells, B-cell-depleted T cells, or PBMCs. Deeply sampled blood TCRbeta repertoires from subjects exposed to, actively infected with, or recovered from COVID-19 were included in the dataset. A freely available public database, intended as a resource for researchers studying the immune response to SARS-CoV-2, is where the repertoires were released. The samples were drawn from two sources: the first 160 participants of the ongoing ImmuneRACE study, and 1,254 subjects contributed by 6 global collaborators. A de-identified subject ID, COVID-19 status, age in years and sex were almost always included in the sample metadata. Where available, HLA class I and class II types were taken from metadata supplied by the sample provider and were not determined by assay-based typing. Points the paper makes about the study in general: The amount of clinical and demographic metadata varied by source and participant and was provided uncurated.

The collaborating institutions used their own protocols to collect whole blood in K2EDTA tubes. For TCRbeta analysis, collaborators shipped samples in one of three forms: frozen whole blood, isolated PBMCs, or DNA extracted from either of those sample types. TCRbeta CDR3 regions were amplified from genomic DNA using the immunoSEQ Assay, a bias-controlled multiplex PCR. From the authors' description of their analysis: The number of nucleated cells in each sample was estimated by amplification of reference gene primers within the assay. To quantify the absolute abundance of each unique TCRbeta CDR3 rearrangement, sequence reads were collapsed and filtered. For each sample, productive Simpson clonality was calculated as the square root of Simpson's diversity index across productive rearrangements. In its TCRdb copy, this immuneACCESS table keeps in-frame sequences only and misses some clones. Where compared with another copy, unresolved V genes explain less than half of these, and the others have no known cause. The V and J calls and clone size were taken over from that table, and D and trimming were inferred from the DNA. Recorded for this sample are 35,000 to 45,000 clones; roughly 92% of them occurred a single time. The leading ten clones occupy 8% to 9.5% of the sample.

Comment on this clone: Its cognate antigen has yet to be identified. The input lacks base qualities; no much larger clone sits a single base away.

The clonotype originates from a middle-aged man with active COVID-19. Sequencing was carried out using peripheral blood.

The CDR3 is CASSQEELGGMRAFF. The base sequence is TGTGCCAGCAGCCAAGAAGAGTTGGGGGGGATGCGGGCTTTCTTT. The rearranged chain carries TRBV3-1 (or the pseudogene TRBV3-2) and TRBJ1-1; the D segment could be TRBD1, given 5 matching bases. The CDR3 holds 15 amino acids from the cysteine to the phenylalanine. Just the 45-base CDR3 DNA is kept, in frame starting at base 1. From the germline V gene (reference sequence), CDR1 is LGHDT and CDR2 is YNNKEL. At the junction V is shortened by 0 bases and J by 11 bases, with 19 bases in between.